This T cell receptor (beta chain) derives from a study of vaccination effects on CD4 cells after COVID-19. This clone was observed once. Its target is not known. Per the germline V gene, CDR1 is SGDLS and CDR2 is YYNGEE. Trimming at V came to 3 bases and at J to 5 bases, leaving 7 bases not matched to a gene. CDR3 length: 14 amino acids. Antigen-specific CD4+ T cell clonotypes were called by their expansion after viral peptide-pool culture in ViraFEST. With more than 9 days of culture completed, CD4+ T cells were isolated. Neither prior SARS-CoV-2 infection nor positive nucleocapsid antibodies were present in the vaccine recipients. Measured with immunoSEQ multiplex PCR; TCRdb has only the in-frame clones, and not every one. Among about 27,000 clones, roughly two thirds were seen once, and the ten largest hold 10% to 13%.

This chain joins TRBV9 and TRBJ2-5; TRBD2 matches at 7 bases. Sequencing was performed on CD4+ T cells from PBMCs cultured with SARS-CoV-2 spike peptides, taken before COVID-19 vaccination. The TCR originated in a human donor who received a COVID-19 vaccine. The CDR3 reads CASSAELATETQYF. CDR3 sequence (DNA): TGTGCCAGCAGCGCGGAACTAGCGACGGAGACCCAGTACTTC.